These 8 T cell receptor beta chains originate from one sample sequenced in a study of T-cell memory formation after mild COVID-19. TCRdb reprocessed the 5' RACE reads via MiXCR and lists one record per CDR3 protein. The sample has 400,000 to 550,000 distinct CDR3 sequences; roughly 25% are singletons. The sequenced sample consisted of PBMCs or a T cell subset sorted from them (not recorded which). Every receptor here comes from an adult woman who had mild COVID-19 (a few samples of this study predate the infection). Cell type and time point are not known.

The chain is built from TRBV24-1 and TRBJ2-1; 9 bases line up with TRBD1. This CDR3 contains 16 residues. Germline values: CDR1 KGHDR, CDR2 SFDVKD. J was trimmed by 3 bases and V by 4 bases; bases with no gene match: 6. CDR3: CATSDTGTGYYNEQFF. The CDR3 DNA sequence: TGTGCCACCAGTGACACCGGGACAGGGTACTACAATGAGCAGTTCTTC.

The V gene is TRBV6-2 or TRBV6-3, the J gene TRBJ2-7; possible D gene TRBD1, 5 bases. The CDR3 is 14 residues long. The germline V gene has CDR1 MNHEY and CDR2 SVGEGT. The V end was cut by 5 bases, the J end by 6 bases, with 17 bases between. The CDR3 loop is CASSRQSDSSEQYF. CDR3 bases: TGTGCCAGCAGTCGACAGTCTGACAGCTCCGAGCAGTACTTC.

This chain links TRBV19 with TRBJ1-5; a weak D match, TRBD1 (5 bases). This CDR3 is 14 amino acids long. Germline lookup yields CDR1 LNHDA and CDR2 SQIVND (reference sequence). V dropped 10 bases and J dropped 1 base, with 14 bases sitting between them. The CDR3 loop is CATRGQGSNQPQHF. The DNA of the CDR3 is TGTGCCACCCGGGGCCAGGGAAGCAATCAGCCCCAGCATTTT.

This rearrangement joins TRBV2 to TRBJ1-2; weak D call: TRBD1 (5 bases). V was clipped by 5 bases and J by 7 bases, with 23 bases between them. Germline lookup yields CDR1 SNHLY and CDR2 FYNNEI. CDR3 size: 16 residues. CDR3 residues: CASSHPRSGSVSGYTF. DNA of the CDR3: TGTGCCAGCAGTCACCCCCGGTCAGGGTCGGTTAGTGGCTACACCTTC.

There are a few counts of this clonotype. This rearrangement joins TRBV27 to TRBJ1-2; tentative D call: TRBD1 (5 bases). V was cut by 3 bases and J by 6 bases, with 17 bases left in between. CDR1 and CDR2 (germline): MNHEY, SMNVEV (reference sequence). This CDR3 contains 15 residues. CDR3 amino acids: CASSLGRSYPNGYTF. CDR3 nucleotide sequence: TGTGCCAGCAGTTTGGGGCGCAGCTACCCCAATGGCTACACCTTC.

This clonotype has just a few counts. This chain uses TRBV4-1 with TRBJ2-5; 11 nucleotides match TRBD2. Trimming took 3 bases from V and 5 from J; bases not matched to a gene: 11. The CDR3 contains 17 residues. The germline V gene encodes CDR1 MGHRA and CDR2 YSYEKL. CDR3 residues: CASSQMTSGERRETQYF. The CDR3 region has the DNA TGCGCCAGCAGCCAGATGACTAGCGGGGAACGACGGGAGACCCAGTACTTC.

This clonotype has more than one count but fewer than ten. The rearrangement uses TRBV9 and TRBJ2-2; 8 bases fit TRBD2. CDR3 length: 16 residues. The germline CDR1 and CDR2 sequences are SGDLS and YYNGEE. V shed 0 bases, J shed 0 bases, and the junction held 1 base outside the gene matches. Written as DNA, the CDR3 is TGTGCCAGCAGCGTAGGTAGCGGGGCGAACACCGGGGAGCTGTTTTTT. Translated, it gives CASSVGSGANTGELFF.

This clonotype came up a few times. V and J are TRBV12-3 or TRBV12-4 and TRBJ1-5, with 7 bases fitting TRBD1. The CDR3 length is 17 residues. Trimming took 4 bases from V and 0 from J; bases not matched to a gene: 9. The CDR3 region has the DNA TGTGCCAGCAGTTCAGGGGGGGAAGGGAATAGCAATCAGCCCCAGCATTTT. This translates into CASSSGGEGNSNQPQHF.